This TCR beta chain emerged from a study of cytomegalovirus exposure and HLA in healthy donors. Study in general: Assignment to the Caucasian-associated ancestry cluster applied to less than 85% of the approximately 360 genotyped donors.

The PCR had 60 Vbeta and 13 Jbeta primers. Clones were sequenced by immunoSEQ multiplex PCR, and TCRdb holds only the in-frame ones, with some missing. The sample has roughly 100,000 clones, approximately 73% seen once; the top ten hold 10%. The CDR3 consists of 15 residues. Germline loops: CDR1 SGHNT, CDR2 YYREEE (reference sequence). The V end lost 1 base, the J end lost 8 bases, and 15 bases lay between the germline ends. The sequence came from a woman under 30 in good health and CMV-seropositive. The chain has TRBV5-4 and TRBJ1-4, with D tentatively TRBD1 (5 bases). The sequencing input was PBMCs. The CDR3 loop reads CASSLIVDSQEKLFF. The CDR3 bases are TGTGCCAGCAGCTTGATCGTAGACAGTCAAGAAAAACTGTTTTTT.